The 24 T cell receptor beta chains below all came from one sample that was sequenced in a study of blood T cell repertoires in COVID-19. Assay used: immunoSEQ multiplex PCR; TCRdb lists only in-frame clones, some missing. The sample lists over 250,000 clones; approximately 85% were seen once. The sequenced sample consisted of peripheral blood. All receptors come from a woman between 65 and 79 years old with acute or convalescent COVID-19.

This clone was seen just once. The V call is TRBV12-3 or TRBV12-4, the J call TRBJ1-2; D gene unclear. Between the trimmed V and J ends, which lost 4 bases and 8 bases, there was a span of 11 bases. This CDR3 comprises 12 residues. The CDR3, as DNA: TGTGCCAGCAGTTACGACTACACCGGCTACACCTTC. Its protein product is CASSYDYTGYTF.

The V gene is TRBV7-9, the J gene TRBJ2-5; D is unresolved. The germline CDR1 and CDR2 sequences are SEHNR and FQNEAQ (reference sequence). Deletions cut 5 bases from V and 2 bases from J, with 12 bases between. This CDR3 spans 14 amino acids. DNA for the CDR3: TGTGCCAGCAGCCGTGGCGGAATGCAAGAGACCCAGTACTTC. It specifies CASSRGGMQETQYF.

In this sample, this clone turned up once. The same CDR3 also results from other DNA sequences found in this sample. The V call is TRBV7-9, the J call TRBJ1-4; 9 nucleotides align to TRBD1. CDR1 and CDR2 (germline): SEHNR, FQNEAQ (reference sequence). CDR3 length: 14 amino acids. The ends lost 5 bases at V and 7 bases at J; junction bases unmatched: 5. The CDR3 sequence is CASSQGQGREKLFF. CDR3 DNA sequence: TGTGCCAGCAGCCAGGGACAGGGACGTGAAAAACTGTTTTTT.

This chain links TRBV5-8 with TRBJ2-1; D unclear. Per the germline V gene, CDR1 is SGHTS and CDR2 is YDEGEE. The CDR3 spans 12 residues. Trimming cost V 3 bases and J 10 bases, with 11 bases left between them. CDR3 DNA sequence: TGTGCCAGCAGCTCGACGCGGAAGGAGCAGTTCTTC. Translated, it gives CASSSTRKEQFF.

This chain links TRBV11-2 with TRBJ2-5; D not certain. Germline lookup yields CDR1 SGHAT and CDR2 FQNNGV. The CDR3 spans 11 residues. V lost 3 bases and J 5 bases, leaving 4 bases between the germline ends. The CDR3 is CASSFEETQYF. CDR3 DNA: TGTGCCAGCAGCTTCGAGGAGACCCAGTACTTC.

As for this clone: Within the sample, other DNA sequences also encode this same CDR3. The rearrangement uses TRBV5-4 and TRBJ1-1, with D possibly matching TRBD1 (6 bases). Germline-derived CDR1 and CDR2 are SGHNT and YYREEE (reference sequence). Trimming took off 0 bases at V and 4 bases at J, with 13 bases between the two ends. The CDR3 covers 15 residues. In DNA form, the CDR3 reads TGTGCCAGCAGCTTGGGCCGGGGAGGGGGCACTGAAGCTTTCTTT. Its translation: CASSLGRGGGTEAFF.

The rearrangement uses TRBV27 and TRBJ1-2; 7 positions agree with TRBD1. The CDR3 has 13 residues. CDR1 is MNHEY and CDR2 is SMNVEV in the germline V gene (reference sequence). J was trimmed by 2 bases and V by 7 bases; bases with no gene match: 4. In DNA, the CDR3 is TGTGCCAGCACCTCGGACAGGAACTATGGCTACACCTTC. Translating it yields CASTSDRNYGYTF.

This chain joins TRBV2 and TRBJ2-5; the match to TRBD2 covers 15 bases. With 6 bases clipped from V and 5 bases from J, the junction kept 10 bases outside the gene matches. The CDR3 contains 17 residues. Germline values: CDR1 SNHLY, CDR2 FYNNEI. This CDR3 is CASSTGLAGGPGETQYF. In DNA, the CDR3 is TGTGCCAGCAGCACCGGACTAGCGGGGGGGCCGGGGGAGACCCAGTACTTC.

This clone was observed a single time. This sample includes further DNA sequences coding for the same CDR3. Written as DNA, the CDR3 is TGTGCCAGCAGCAGGCAGGGGAACACTGAAGCTTTCTTT. It codes for CASSRQGNTEAFF. This chain links TRBV3-1 (or the pseudogene TRBV3-2) with TRBJ1-1, with a possible D match to TRBD1 (5 bases). Germline CDR1 and CDR2: LGHDT and YNNKEL (reference sequence). There are 13 residues in the CDR3. The V end was cut by 5 bases, the J end by 1 base, with 8 bases between.

The chain joins TRBV2 to TRBJ1-2, with a possible D match to TRBD1 (5 bases). CDR1 and CDR2 (germline): SNHLY, FYNNEI. Trimming cost V 4 bases and J 3 bases, with 9 bases left between them. The CDR3 is 13 residues long. In nucleotides, the CDR3 is TGTGCCAGCAGTGCCGACAGAGACTATGGCTACACCTTC. This translates into CASSADRDYGYTF.

This chain links TRBV6-5 with TRBJ1-6; TRBD1 matches 7 bases. CDR3 length equals 14 residues. Unmatched junction bases numbered 8, after V lost 8 bases and J lost 7 bases. Germline V gene lookup returns CDR1 MNHEY and CDR2 SVGAGI. CDR3 bases: TGTGCCAGCGGAACAGGGGCGAGGAATTCACCCCTCCACTTT. Its protein product is CASGTGARNSPLHF.

The rearrangement links TRBV4-1 to TRBJ2-3, with 9 bases identical to TRBD2. The trim removed 4 bases at V and 6 bases at J, leaving 14 bases unmatched. The CDR3 spans 17 residues. CDR1 is MGHRA and CDR2 is YSYEKL in the germline V gene. For the CDR3, the DNA is TGCGCCAGCAGCCCCAGGGGCCGTGAGCGGGGGGCCGATACGCAGTATTTT. The encoded protein is CASSPRGRERGADTQYF.

This clone was seen just once. This sequence joins TRBV2 and TRBJ1-1, with a tentative D call TRBD1 (5 bases). V was pared by 2 bases and J by 0 bases, with 13 bases between. The CDR3 contains 16 residues. Germline V CDR1 and CDR2: SNHLY, FYNNEI. The CDR3: CASSEREGSMNTEAFF. The CDR3 DNA sequence: TGTGCCAGCAGTGAACGGGAGGGGAGTATGAACACTGAAGCTTTCTTT.

The genes are TRBV2 and TRBJ2-7; 7 nucleotides line up with TRBD1. The CDR3 covers 13 residues. V trimming: 4 bases; J trimming: 6 bases; junction bases outside the gene matches: 6. The V gene's germline CDR1 is SNHLY and CDR2 FYNNEI. The CDR3 sequence: CASSAWPGGEQYF. The CDR3 DNA reads TGTGCCAGCAGTGCTTGGCCAGGGGGCGAGCAGTACTTC. Based on the CDR3 plus reference TRBV2 and TRBJ2-7, the full variable domain is EPEVTQTPSHQVTQMGQEVILRCVPISNHLYFYWYRQILGQKVEFLVSFYNNEISEKSEIFDDQFSVERPDGSNFTLKIRSTKLEDSAMYFCASSAWPGGEQYFGPGTRLTVT.

This clone appeared a few times. V gene TRBV7-9 combines with J gene TRBJ1-3, with a tentative D call TRBD1 (6 bases). This CDR3 has 16 amino acids. V lost 3 bases, J lost 4 bases, and 16 bases lay in between. Germline CDR1 and CDR2: SEHNR and FQNEAQ (reference sequence). The CDR3 is CASSFDRSVLGNTIYF. In DNA, the CDR3 is TGTGCCAGCAGCTTTGACAGGAGTGTTTTGGGAAACACCATATATTTT.

The chain combines TRBV12-3 or TRBV12-4 with TRBJ2-7; 7 positions agree with TRBD2. The CDR3 runs 13 residues. J lost 10 bases, V lost 2 bases, and 8 bases had no gene match. This CDR3 reads CASSLTSRGEQYF. The CDR3 region has the DNA TGTGCCAGCAGTTTAACCTCCCGGGGGGAACAGTACTTC.

This chain joins TRBV5-1 and TRBJ2-3; 8 bases map to TRBD1. V was pared by 5 bases and J by 2 bases, with 4 bases of the junction left unmatched. Germline CDR1 and CDR2: SGHRS and YFSETQ. The length of the CDR3 is 14 residues. CDR3 region: CASRRDRNTDTQYF. The CDR3, as DNA: TGCGCCAGCAGACGGGACAGGAACACAGATACGCAGTATTTT.

Here the CDR3 DNA reads TGTGCCAGCAGCCCTCTAGGGGCGGGGGGTCAGGGCGAGCAGTACTTC. Translated: CASSPLGAGGQGEQYF. This sequence joins TRBV3-1 (or the pseudogene TRBV3-2) and TRBJ2-7; 8 nucleotides line up with TRBD2. Germline loops: CDR1 LGHDT, CDR2 YNNKEL (reference sequence). Germline trimming cut 4 bases from V and 6 bases from J; bases unmatched to any gene: 14. CDR3 size: 16 residues.

The chain employs TRBV29-1 and TRBJ2-7, with 7 bases aligning to TRBD2. Trimming cost V 5 bases and J 1 base; bases outside gene matches: 8. This CDR3 has 14 residues. Germline V gene sequence: CDR1 SQVTM, CDR2 ANQGSEA. The CDR3 sequence is CSVLLRGESYEQYF. In DNA form, the CDR3 reads TGCAGCGTTCTCCTTCGGGGGGAGTCCTACGAGCAGTACTTC.

This chain connects TRBV4-1 to TRBJ2-3, with unresolved D. Germline CDR1 MGHRA, CDR2 YSYEKL. The CDR3 consists of 13 residues. Trimming stripped 2 bases from V and 2 bases from J, with 5 bases between. CDR3 coding DNA: TGCGCCAGCAGCCAACTGGCCACAGATACGCAGTATTTT. Translating gives CASSQLATDTQYF.

With respect to this clone: The sample has other DNA sequences that encode this CDR3 too. CDR3 sequence: CASKGQGAFGYTF. The CDR3 coding sequence is TGTGCCAGCAAGGGACAGGGGGCCTTCGGCTACACCTTC. The chain joins TRBV2 to TRBJ1-2; the match to TRBD1 covers 12 bases. The J segment lost 8 bases and the V segment lost 7 bases, leaving 5 bases of the junction unmatched. The V gene's germline CDR1 is SNHLY and CDR2 FYNNEI. This CDR3 is built from 13 residues.

The J gene is TRBJ1-2, the V gene TRBV29-1; D gene unclear. The CDR3 loop spans 11 amino acids. The germline CDR1 and CDR2 sequences are SQVTM and ANQGSEA. V lost 0 bases, J lost 8 bases, and 7 bases lay in between. CDR3 sequence (DNA): TGCAGCGTTGAAGAGGTCAGGGGCTACACCTTC. Its protein is CSVEEVRGYTF.

The chain joins TRBV19 to TRBJ1-1; D is possibly TRBD1 (5 bases). Germline-derived CDR1 and CDR2 are LNHDA and SQIVND (reference sequence). The V and J ends lost 7 bases and 1 base respectively, with 10 bases between them. CDR3 size: 13 residues. CDR3 sequence: CASTWGQNTEAFF. The CDR3 DNA sequence: TGTGCCAGTACCTGGGGCCAGAACACTGAAGCTTTCTTT.

This sequence joins TRBV18 and TRBJ1-1; D gene unclear. Trimming shortened V by 5 bases and J by 4 bases, and 11 bases separated the two germline ends. Germline loops: CDR1 KGHSH, CDR2 LQKENI. This CDR3 has 13 residues. The CDR3 region is CASSEGVGTEAFF. In DNA, the CDR3 is TGTGCCAGCTCAGAGGGAGTGGGCACTGAAGCTTTCTTT. The variable domain in full, completed from reference TRBV18 and TRBJ1-1, reads NAGVMQNPRHLVRRRGQEARLRCSPMKGHSHVYWYRQLPEEGLKFMVYLQKENIIDESGMPKERFSAEFPKEGPSILRIQQVVRGDSAAYFCASSEGVGTEAFFGQGTRLTVV.